The rows below give T cell receptor beta chains drawn from one sample of a study of T cells in Graves' hyperthyroidism and ophthalmopathy. Each CDR3 protein is one row after TCRdb ran MiXCR on the multiplex PCR reads. The sample contains a few hundred thousand distinct CDR3 sequences, more than 15% of which appear only once. Sequenced input: blood. All receptors come from a woman in her 30s with Graves' ophthalmopathy. Both conserved end residues are part of each CDR3. The D gene is left open where the match is weak. Clone size, where shown, is once, few, many, or a class for clones that have expanded.

.	16	TRBV5-1	TRBJ2-1	TRBD2	CASRDTGTSRTYEQFF	TGCGCCAGCAGGGATACAGGGACTAGTCGGACCTATGAGCAGTTCTTC
many	13	TRBV11-3	TRBJ2-1	.	CASSLDGYNEQFF	TGTGCCAGCAGCTTAGACGGTTACAATGAGCAGTTCTTC
.	13	TRBV28	TRBJ2-2	.	CASSFPTSGELFF	TGTGCCAGCAGTTTCCCTACCTCCGGGGAGCTGTTTTTT
few	14	TRBV6-5	TRBJ2-1	TRBD2	CASSYSGTSFEQFF	TGTGCCAGCAGTTACTCTGGGACTAGCTTTGAGCAGTTCTTC
many	12	TRBV28	TRBJ1-1	.	CASRDERAEAFF	TGTGCCAGCCGGGATGAACGGGCTGAAGCTTTCTTT
many	15	TRBV7-2	TRBJ2-7	TRBD2	CASSLPPSGHYEQYF	TGTGCCAGCAGCTTACCCCCTAGCGGGCACTACGAACAGTACTTC
many	16	TRBV11-2	TRBJ2-7	TRBD2	CASSFSAGTSGSEQYF	TGTGCCAGCAGCTTTAGTGCCGGGACTAGCGGGAGTGAGCAGTACTTC
.	17	TRBV3-1	TRBJ2-2	.	CASSQAPVGDYTGELFF	TGTGCCAGCAGCCAAGCCCCTGTAGGGGATTACACCGGGGAGCTGTTTTTT
few	14	TRBV19	TRBJ2-6	.	CASSTPRRANVLTF	TGTGCCAGTAGTACCCCCCGTAGGGCCAACGTCCTGACTTTC
.	15	TRBV29-1	TRBJ2-2	.	CSVPLNKPNTGELFF	TGCAGCGTTCCGCTCAATAAGCCGAACACCGGGGAGCTGTTTTTT
few	16	TRBV28	TRBJ2-1	TRBD1	CASRTPGTGYANEQFF	TGTGCCAGTAGGACCCCCGGGACAGGGTATGCCAATGAGCAGTTCTTC